A single sample gave rise to the 8 T cell receptor beta chains below, sequenced in a study of blood T cell repertoires in COVID-19. Data came from immunoSEQ multiplex PCR; TCRdb stores just in-frame clones and leaves some out. The sample consists of approximately 140,000 clones, approximately 80% of them appearing once. What was sequenced was peripheral blood. The receptors here all came from a human donor in a cohort sampled during active COVID-19.

This chain uses TRBV14 with TRBJ2-2; 7 nucleotides match TRBD2. Losses at the gene ends were 4 bases for V and 0 bases for J; bases not matched to a gene: 8. This CDR3 is 17 amino acids long. The germline V gene has CDR1 SGHDN and CDR2 FVKESK. CDR3 region: CASSPLMGGTNTGELFF. In nucleotides, the CDR3 is TGTGCCAGCAGCCCCCTCATGGGGGGGACGAACACCGGGGAGCTGTTTTTT.

The CDR3: CASSSFVDYGYTF. The CDR3 DNA reads as TGTGCCAGCAGTTCCTTCGTTGACTATGGCTACACCTTC. This sequence joins TRBV27 and TRBJ1-2; no definite D call. This CDR3 is built from 13 residues. Trimming stripped 4 bases from V and 3 bases from J, with 9 bases between. Germline CDR1 reads MNHEY; CDR2 reads SMNVEV (reference sequence).

V usage is TRBV4-1 and J usage is TRBJ2-7; 11 bases align to TRBD2. This CDR3 has 18 amino acids. Germline V gives CDR1 MGHRA, CDR2 YSYEKL. J was trimmed by 6 bases and V by 3 bases; bases with no gene match: 16. DNA of the CDR3: TGCGCCAGCAGCCAGGACAGATTAGCGGGAGGGTCAGGGGGCGAGCAGTACTTC. Amino acids: CASSQDRLAGGSGGEQYF.

The chain couples TRBV28 to TRBJ2-3, with a tentative D call TRBD2 (7 bases). The CDR3 loop spans 15 amino acids. V shed 4 bases and J shed 6 bases, with 17 bases lying between them. Germline loops: CDR1 MDHEN, CDR2 SYDVKM. DNA of the CDR3: TGTGCCAGCAGTTCTGGGGGAGGGGGTATGGATACGCAGTATTTT. Translation: CASSSGGGGMDTQYF.

This rearrangement joins TRBV11-2 to TRBJ2-1; 7 bases are a match to TRBD2. V gave up 6 bases and J gave up 3 bases; unmatched junction bases: 8. CDR1 and CDR2 from the germline V gene are SGHAT and FQNNGV. There are 15 residues in the CDR3. CDR3 amino acids: CASRRPGRDYNEQFF. The CDR3 nucleotides read TGTGCCAGCAGACGACCAGGGAGGGACTACAATGAGCAGTTCTTC.

The chain uses TRBV10-3 and TRBJ1-5; TRBD1 matches 12 bases. Per germline, CDR1 ENHRY and CDR2 SYGVKD. Trimming cost V 0 bases and J 1 base; bases outside gene matches: 4. CDR3 length: 18 residues. In DNA, the CDR3 is TGTGCCATCAGTGAGTCGCTTGGGACAGGGGGCAGCAATCAGCCCCAGCATTTT. Its protein is CAISESLGTGGSNQPQHF.

CDR3 sequence reads: CASSLVGQRNSPLHF. Here the CDR3 DNA reads TGTGCCAGCAGCTTAGTGGGACAGCGTAATTCACCCCTCCACTTT. The rearrangement joins TRBV7-8 to TRBJ1-6, with 7 bases lining up with TRBD1. This CDR3 has 15 residues. V shed 1 base and J 6 bases; nucleotides not matched to a gene: 3. Looked up from germline, CDR1 is SGHVS and CDR2 is FQNEAQ.

The chain couples TRBV6-2 or TRBV6-3 to TRBJ1-1; D remains unclear. The CDR3 consists of 13 residues. Germline CDR1 reads MNHEY; CDR2 reads SVGEGT. V was trimmed by 6 bases and J by 1 base, leaving 9 bases between them. CDR3 sequence: CASSLTQNTEAFF. The CDR3 DNA follows: TGTGCCAGCAGCCTTACTCAGAACACTGAAGCTTTCTTT.